A single sample gave rise to the 5 T cell receptor beta chains below, sequenced in a study of regulatory T cells in long-lasting Graves disease. The time point is: persistent/refractory GD, antithyroid drugs over 5 years with positive TRAb. TCR sequences were obtained from RNA taken from PBMCs. According to the study, TCR beta libraries were built with iRepertoire HTBI primers and CDR3-region Arm-PCR. MiXCR was run by TCRdb on the multiplex PCR reads, yielding one entry per CDR3 protein. The sample holds 350,000 to 450,000 distinct CDR3 sequences, around 21% seen once. The sample consisted of peripheral blood mononuclear cells (PBMCs), taken when the disease was refractory, from a patient treated with antithyroid drugs. The origin of the receptors is a female donor with Graves disease.

This clonotype was found a few times. V gene TRBV10-2 combines with J gene TRBJ1-2, with a possible D match to TRBD1 (6 bases). Trimming took off 5 bases at V and 10 bases at J, with 17 bases between the two ends. This CDR3 contains 13 residues. In germline, CDR1 is WSHSY, CDR2 SAAADI. CDR3 protein: CASSPNGQSDYTF. As DNA, the CDR3 is TGCGCCAGCAGTCCCAACGGACAGTCTGACTACACCTTC.

In its sample, this clonotype was seen many times. The chain links TRBV28 to TRBJ2-7, with TRBD1 as a possible D gene (5 bases). Germline V gene lookup returns CDR1 MDHEN and CDR2 SYDVKM. With 6 bases removed from V and 3 bases from J, the gap between germline ends came to 18 bases. The CDR3 covers 15 residues. The CDR3 sequence: CASSLHFAGNYEQYF. Written as DNA, the CDR3 is TGTGCCAGCAGCTTACATTTTGCAGGGAACTACGAGCAGTACTTC.

This clonotype was picked up many times. The V call is TRBV7-2, the J call TRBJ2-5; 9 bases map to TRBD2. This CDR3 is 15 amino acids long. J lost 7 bases, V lost 1 base, and 7 bases had no gene match. The germline V gene encodes CDR1 SGHTA and CDR2 FQGNSA. The CDR3 is CASSLDLREGGTQYF. DNA for the CDR3: TGTGCCAGCAGCTTAGATTTGCGGGAGGGCGGGACCCAGTACTTC.

This clonotype was counted many times. The chain joins TRBV28 to TRBJ1-2, with 7 nucleotides matching TRBD1. V trimming: 4 bases; J trimming: 0 bases; junction bases outside the gene matches: 5. The germline V gene encodes CDR1 MDHEN and CDR2 SYDVKM. The CDR3 covers 15 residues. CDR3 protein: CASSSQGVANYGYTF. In DNA, the CDR3 is TGTGCCAGCAGTTCCCAGGGGGTGGCTAACTATGGCTACACCTTC.

This chain joins TRBV19 and TRBJ1-2; 12 bases align to TRBD1. Trimming at V came to 9 bases and at J to 1 base, leaving 3 bases not matched to a gene. CDR1 is LNHDA and CDR2 is SQIVND in the germline V gene (reference sequence). There are 14 residues in the CDR3. Here the CDR3 DNA reads TGTGCCAGCCGGGACAGGGGGCTTAACTATGGCTACACCTTC. This translates into CASRDRGLNYGYTF.